The present T cell receptor (beta chain) was sequenced within a study of blood T cell repertoires in COVID-19. The wider study: The origin of the acute and convalescent COVID-19 samples was the United States, Italy and Spain.

CDR3 size: 13 residues. With 3 bases removed from V and 3 bases from J, the gap between germline ends came to 8 bases. Germline CDR1 reads SGHAT; CDR2 reads FQNNGV. Under the authors' procedure: From reference gene primer amplification, estimates of nucleated cell counts were derived. Measured with immunoSEQ multiplex PCR; TCRdb has only the in-frame clones, and not every one. That table furnishes V, J and clone size, whereas the DNA furnished D and trimming. The sample yields about 220,000 clones, about 88% seen once. The sample taken for sequencing was peripheral blood. The gene calls are TRBV11-2 and TRBJ1-1; the D gene is possibly TRBD1 (5 bases). The sequence came from a man aged 35 to 55 with acute or convalescent COVID-19. The DNA of the CDR3 is TGTGCCAGCAGCTTCCAGGGCGACACTGAAGCTTTCTTT. This gives the protein CASSFQGDTEAFF. The full variable domain, in which reference TRBV11-2 and TRBJ1-1 provide the parts outside the CDR3, is EAGVAQSPRYKIIEKRQSVAFWCNPISGHATLYWYQQILGQGPKLLIQFQNNGVVDDSQLPKDRFSAERLKGVDSTLKIQPAKLEDSAVYLCASSFQGDTEAFFGQGTRLTVV.